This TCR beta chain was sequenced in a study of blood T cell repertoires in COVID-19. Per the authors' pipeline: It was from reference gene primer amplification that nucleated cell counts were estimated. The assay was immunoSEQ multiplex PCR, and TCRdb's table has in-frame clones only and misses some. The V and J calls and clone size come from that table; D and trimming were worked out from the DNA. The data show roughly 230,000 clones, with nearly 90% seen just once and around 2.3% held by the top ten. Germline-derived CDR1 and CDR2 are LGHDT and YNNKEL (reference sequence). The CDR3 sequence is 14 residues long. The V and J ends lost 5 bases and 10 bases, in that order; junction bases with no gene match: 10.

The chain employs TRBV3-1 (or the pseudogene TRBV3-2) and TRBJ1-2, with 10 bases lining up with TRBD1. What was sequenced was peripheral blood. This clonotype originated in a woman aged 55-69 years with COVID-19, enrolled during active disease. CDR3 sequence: CASSTHSGQGDYTF. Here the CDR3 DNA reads TGTGCCAGCAGCACCCACTCTGGACAGGGGGACTACACCTTC.